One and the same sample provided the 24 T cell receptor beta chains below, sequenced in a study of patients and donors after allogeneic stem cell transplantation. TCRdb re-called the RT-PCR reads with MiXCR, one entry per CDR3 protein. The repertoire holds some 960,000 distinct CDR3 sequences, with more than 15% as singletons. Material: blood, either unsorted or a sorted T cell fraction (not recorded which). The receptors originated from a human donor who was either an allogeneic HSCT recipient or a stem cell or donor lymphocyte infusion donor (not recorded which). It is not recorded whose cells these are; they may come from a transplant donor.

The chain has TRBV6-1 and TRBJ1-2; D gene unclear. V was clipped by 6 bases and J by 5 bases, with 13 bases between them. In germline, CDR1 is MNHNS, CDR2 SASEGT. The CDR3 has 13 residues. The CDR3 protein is CASRSTPEYGYTF. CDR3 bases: TGTGCCAGCAGATCGACACCAGAATATGGCTACACCTTC.

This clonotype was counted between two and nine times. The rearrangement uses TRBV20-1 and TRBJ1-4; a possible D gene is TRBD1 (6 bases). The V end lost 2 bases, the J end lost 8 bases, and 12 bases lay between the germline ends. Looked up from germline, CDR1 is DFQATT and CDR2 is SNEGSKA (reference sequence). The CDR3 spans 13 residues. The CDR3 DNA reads TGCAGTGCTAGAACAGGGTCTTTAGAAAAACTGTTTTTT. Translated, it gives CSARTGSLEKLFF.

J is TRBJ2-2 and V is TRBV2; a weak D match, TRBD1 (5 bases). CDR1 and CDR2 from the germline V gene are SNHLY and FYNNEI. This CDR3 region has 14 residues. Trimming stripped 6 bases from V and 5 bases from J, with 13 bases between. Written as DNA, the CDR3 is TGTGCCAGCAGCGTCAGGGAAAGGACCGGGGAGCTGTTTTTT. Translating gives CASSVRERTGELFF.

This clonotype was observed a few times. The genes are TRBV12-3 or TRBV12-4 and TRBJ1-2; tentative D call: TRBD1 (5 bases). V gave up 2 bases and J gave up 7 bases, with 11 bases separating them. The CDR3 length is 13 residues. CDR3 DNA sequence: TGTGCCAGCAGTTTATCAGGGTTTGGTGGCTACACCTTC. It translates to CASSLSGFGGYTF.

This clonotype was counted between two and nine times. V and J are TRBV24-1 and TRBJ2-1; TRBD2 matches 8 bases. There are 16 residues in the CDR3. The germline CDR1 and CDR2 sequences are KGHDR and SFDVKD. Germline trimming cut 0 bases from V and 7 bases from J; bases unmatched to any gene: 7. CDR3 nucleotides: TGTGCCACCAGTGATTTGCAAGCGGGGGTTAGGAATGAGCAGTTCTTC. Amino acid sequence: CATSDLQAGVRNEQFF.

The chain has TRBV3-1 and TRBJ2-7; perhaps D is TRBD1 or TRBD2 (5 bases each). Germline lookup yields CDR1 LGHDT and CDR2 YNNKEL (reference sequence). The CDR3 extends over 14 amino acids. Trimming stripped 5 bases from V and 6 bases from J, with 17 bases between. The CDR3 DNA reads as TGTGCCAGCAGCGAAACGGGACGGTTGTCCGAGCAGTACTTC. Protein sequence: CASSETGRLSEQYF.

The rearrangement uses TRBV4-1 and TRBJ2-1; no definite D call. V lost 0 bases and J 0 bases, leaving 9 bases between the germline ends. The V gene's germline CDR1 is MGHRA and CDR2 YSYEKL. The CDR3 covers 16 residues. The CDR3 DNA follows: TGCGCCAGCAGCCAAGAGGCCAGCGCCTCCTACAATGAGCAGTTCTTC. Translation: CASSQEASASYNEQFF.

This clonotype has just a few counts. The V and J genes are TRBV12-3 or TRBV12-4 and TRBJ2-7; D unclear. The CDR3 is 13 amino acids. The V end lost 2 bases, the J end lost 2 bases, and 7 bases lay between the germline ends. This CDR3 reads CASSLRVAYEQYF. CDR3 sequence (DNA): TGTGCCAGCAGTTTAAGGGTAGCCTACGAGCAGTACTTC.

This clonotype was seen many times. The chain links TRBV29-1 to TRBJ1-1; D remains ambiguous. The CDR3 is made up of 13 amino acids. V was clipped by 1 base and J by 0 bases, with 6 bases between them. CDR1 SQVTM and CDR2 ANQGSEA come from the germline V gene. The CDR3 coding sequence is TGCAGCGTTGAAGGCCTAATGAACACTGAAGCTTTCTTT. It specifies CSVEGLMNTEAFF.

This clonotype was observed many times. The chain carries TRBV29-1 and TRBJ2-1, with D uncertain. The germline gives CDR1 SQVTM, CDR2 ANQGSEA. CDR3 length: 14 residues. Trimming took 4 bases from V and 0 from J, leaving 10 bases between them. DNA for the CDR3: TGCAGCGTTGTGGTAGGGTTCTCCTACAATGAGCAGTTCTTC. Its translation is CSVVVGFSYNEQFF.

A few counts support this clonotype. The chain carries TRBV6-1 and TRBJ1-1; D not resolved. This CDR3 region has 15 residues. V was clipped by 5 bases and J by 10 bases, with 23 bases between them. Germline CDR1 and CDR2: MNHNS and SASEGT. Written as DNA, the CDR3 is TGTGCCAGCAGTCTAAGAGGAGCGGGGAATGCGGGAGCTTTCTTT. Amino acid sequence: CASSLRGAGNAGAFF.

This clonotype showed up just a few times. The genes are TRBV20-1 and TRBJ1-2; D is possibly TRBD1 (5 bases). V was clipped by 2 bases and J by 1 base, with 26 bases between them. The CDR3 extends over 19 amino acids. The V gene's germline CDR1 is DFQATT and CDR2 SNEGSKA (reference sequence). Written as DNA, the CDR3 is TGCAGTGCTAGACAGCTTATCACCCTCCCTATGGGGGTTAACTATGGCTACACCTTC. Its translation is CSARQLITLPMGVNYGYTF.

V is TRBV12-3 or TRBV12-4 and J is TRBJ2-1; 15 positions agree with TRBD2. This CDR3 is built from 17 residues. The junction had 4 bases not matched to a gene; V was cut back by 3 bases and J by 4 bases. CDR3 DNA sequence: TGTGCCAGCAGTTTCTTGGGACTAGCGGGGGGTTACAATGAGCAGTTCTTC. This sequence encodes CASSFLGLAGGYNEQFF.

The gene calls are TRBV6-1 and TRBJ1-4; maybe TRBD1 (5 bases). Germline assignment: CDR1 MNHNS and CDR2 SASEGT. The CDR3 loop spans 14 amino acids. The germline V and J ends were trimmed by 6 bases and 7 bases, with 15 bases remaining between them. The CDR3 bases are TGTGCCAGCAGAGCCCCAGGGATTGGTGAAAAACTGTTTTTT. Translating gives CASRAPGIGEKLFF.

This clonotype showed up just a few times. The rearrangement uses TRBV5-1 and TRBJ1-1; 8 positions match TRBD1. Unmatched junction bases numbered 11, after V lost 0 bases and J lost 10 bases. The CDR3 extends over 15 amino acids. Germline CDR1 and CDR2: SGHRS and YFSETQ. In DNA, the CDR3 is TGCGCCAGCAGCTTGGGACAGGGGTTGCCAGGCGGAGCTTTCTTT. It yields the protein CASSLGQGLPGGAFF.

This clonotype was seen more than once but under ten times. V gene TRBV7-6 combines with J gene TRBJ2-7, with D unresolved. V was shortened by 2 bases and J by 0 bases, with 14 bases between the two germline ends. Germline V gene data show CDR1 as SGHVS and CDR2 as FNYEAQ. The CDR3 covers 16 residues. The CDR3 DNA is TGTGCCAGCAGCTTATTTGACCTAAACCCCTCCTACGAGCAGTACTTC. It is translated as CASSLFDLNPSYEQYF.

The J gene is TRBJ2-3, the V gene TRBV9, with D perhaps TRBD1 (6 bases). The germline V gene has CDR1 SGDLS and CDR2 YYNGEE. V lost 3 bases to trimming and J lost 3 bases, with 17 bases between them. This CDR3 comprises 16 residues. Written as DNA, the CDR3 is TGTGCCAGCAGCGCCCGGACAGTCGGTTGGACAGATACGCAGTATTTT. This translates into CASSARTVGWTDTQYF.

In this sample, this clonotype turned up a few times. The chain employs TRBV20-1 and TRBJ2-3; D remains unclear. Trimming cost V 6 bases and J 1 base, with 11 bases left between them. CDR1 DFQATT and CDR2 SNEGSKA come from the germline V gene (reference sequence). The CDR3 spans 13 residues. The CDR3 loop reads CSARRSGTDTQYF. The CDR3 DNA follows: TGCAGTGCCCGTCGGAGCGGCACAGATACGCAGTATTTT.

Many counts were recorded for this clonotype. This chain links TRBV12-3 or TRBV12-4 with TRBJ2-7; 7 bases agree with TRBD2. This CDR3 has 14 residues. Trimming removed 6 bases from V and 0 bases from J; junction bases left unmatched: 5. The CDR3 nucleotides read TGTGCCAGCAGCCCAGCGGGGCCCTCCTACGAGCAGTACTTC. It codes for CASSPAGPSYEQYF.

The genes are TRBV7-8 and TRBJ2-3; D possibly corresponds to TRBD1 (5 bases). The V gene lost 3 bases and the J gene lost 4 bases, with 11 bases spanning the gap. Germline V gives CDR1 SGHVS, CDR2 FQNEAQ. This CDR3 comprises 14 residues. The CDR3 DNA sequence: TGTGCCAGCAGCTTTGAAGGGGCGGCAGATACGCAGTATTTT. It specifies CASSFEGAADTQYF. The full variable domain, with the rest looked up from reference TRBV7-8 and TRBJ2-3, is GAGVSQSPRYKVAKRGQDVALRCDPISGHVSLFWYQQALGQGPEFLTYFQNEAQLDKSGLPSDRFFAERPEGSVSTLKIQRTQQEDSAVYLCASSFEGAADTQYFGPGTRLTVL.

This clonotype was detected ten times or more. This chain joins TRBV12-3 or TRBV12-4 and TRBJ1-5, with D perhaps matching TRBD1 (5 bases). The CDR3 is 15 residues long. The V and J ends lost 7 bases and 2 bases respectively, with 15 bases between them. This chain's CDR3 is CASTPRGGGNQPQHF. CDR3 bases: TGTGCCAGCACCCCCCGCGGGGGGGGCAATCAGCCCCAGCATTTT.

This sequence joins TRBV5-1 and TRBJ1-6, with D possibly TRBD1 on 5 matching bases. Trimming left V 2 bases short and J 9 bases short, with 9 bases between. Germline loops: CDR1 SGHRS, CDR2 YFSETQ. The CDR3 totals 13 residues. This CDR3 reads CASSFEGSSPLHF. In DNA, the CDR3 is TGCGCCAGCAGCTTTGAGGGGAGTTCACCCCTCCACTTT. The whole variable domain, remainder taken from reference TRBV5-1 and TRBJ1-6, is KAGVTQTPRYLIKTRGQQVTLSCSPISGHRSVSWYQQTPGQGLQFLFEYFSETQRNKGNFPGRFSGRQFSNSRSEMNVSTLELGDSALYLCASSFEGSSPLHFGNGTRLTVT.

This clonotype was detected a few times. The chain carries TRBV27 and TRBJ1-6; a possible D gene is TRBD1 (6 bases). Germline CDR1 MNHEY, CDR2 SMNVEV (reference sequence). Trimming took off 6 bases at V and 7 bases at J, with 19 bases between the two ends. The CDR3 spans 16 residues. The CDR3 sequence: CASSLTGRRGNSPLHF. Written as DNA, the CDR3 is TGTGCCAGCAGCCTAACAGGGAGAAGGGGAAATTCACCCCTCCACTTT.

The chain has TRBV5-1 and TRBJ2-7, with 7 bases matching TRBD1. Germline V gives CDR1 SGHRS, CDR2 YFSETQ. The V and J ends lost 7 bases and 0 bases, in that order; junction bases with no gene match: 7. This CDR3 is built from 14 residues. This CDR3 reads CASGPRDSSYEQYF. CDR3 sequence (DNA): TGCGCCAGCGGTCCCCGGGACAGCTCCTACGAGCAGTACTTC. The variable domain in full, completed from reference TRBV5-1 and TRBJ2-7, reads KAGVTQTPRYLIKTRGQQVTLSCSPISGHRSVSWYQQTPGQGLQFLFEYFSETQRNKGNFPGRFSGRQFSNSRSEMNVSTLELGDSALYLCASGPRDSSYEQYFGPGTRLTVT.